A selection of T cell receptor beta chains follows, all from one sample in a study of blood T cell repertoires in COVID-19. Repertoires were generated with immunoSEQ multiplex PCR, while TCRdb's copy carries only in-frame clones and drops some. The sample has about 210,000 clones; more than 75% are singletons. Sample: peripheral blood. The receptors were sampled from a woman aged 70-85 years with COVID-19, enrolled during active disease. Each CDR3 is given with its conserved first and last residue. A D gene is named only where the DNA matches it firmly. Not all rows give a size; the values are once, few, many and, for expanded clones, a class.

J gene: TRBJ1-5
D gene: .
clone size: many
V gene: TRBV19
CDR3 protein: CATTDGELYSNQPQHF
CDR3 DNA: TGTGCCACTACGGACGGGGAGCTTTATAGCAATCAGCCCCAGCATTTT

J gene: TRBJ1-3
D gene: .
clone size: .
V gene: TRBV28
CDR3 protein: CASPDSLGNTIYF
CDR3 DNA: TGTGCCAGCCCTGACTCCCTTGGAAACACCATATATTTT

J gene: TRBJ1-3
D gene: .
clone size: .
V gene: TRBV4-1
CDR3 protein: CASSQEEISPTIYF
CDR3 DNA: TGCGCCAGCAGCCAAGAGGAGATCTCTCCCACCATATATTTT

J gene: TRBJ2-7
D gene: TRBD1
clone size: .
V gene: TRBV7-2
CDR3 protein: CASSPRNGQGHTYEQYF
CDR3 DNA: TGTGCCAGCAGCCCCCGAAATGGACAGGGGCACACCTACGAGCAGTACTTC

J gene: TRBJ2-3
D gene: .
clone size: .
V gene: TRBV9
CDR3 protein: CASSGRGTGVSDTQYF
CDR3 DNA: TGTGCCAGCAGCGGTCGGGGAACGGGAGTCTCAGATACGCAGTATTTT

J gene: TRBJ2-1
D gene: .
clone size: .
V gene: TRBV7-9
CDR3 protein: CASSFPRAGPSYNEQFF
CDR3 DNA: TGTGCCAGCAGCTTCCCCCGGGCGGGCCCATCCTACAATGAGCAGTTCTTC

J gene: TRBJ2-7
D gene: TRBD2
clone size: .
V gene: TRBV10-2
CDR3 protein: CASTSAGTSGRLDYEQYF
CDR3 DNA: TGCGCCAGCACCTCGGCGGGGACTAGCGGGAGACTAGACTACGAGCAGTACTTC

J gene: TRBJ2-5
D gene: TRBD1
clone size: .
V gene: TRBV7-2
CDR3 protein: CASSLTGQGKETQYF
CDR3 DNA: TGTGCCAGCAGCTTAACCGGACAGGGTAAAGAGACCCAGTACTTC

J gene: TRBJ1-2
D gene: TRBD1
clone size: .
V gene: TRBV10-3
CDR3 protein: CAIRGTGQTYGYTF
CDR3 DNA: TGTGCCATCAGGGGGACAGGGCAGACCTATGGCTACACCTTC

J gene: TRBJ1-2
D gene: TRBD1
clone size: .
V gene: TRBV28
CDR3 protein: CASSSGQGLGGYTF
CDR3 DNA: TGTGCCAGCAGTTCGGGACAGGGGTTGGGTGGCTACACCTTC

J gene: TRBJ1-1
D gene: .
clone size: few
V gene: TRBV29-1
CDR3 protein: CSVTPTGRNTEAFF
CDR3 DNA: TGCAGCGTGACTCCAACAGGAAGGAACACTGAAGCTTTCTTT

J gene: TRBJ1-4
D gene: TRBD1
clone size: few
V gene: TRBV11-3
CDR3 protein: CASSLDQGQGAGNEKLFF
CDR3 DNA: TGTGCCAGCAGCTTAGATCAGGGCCAGGGGGCCGGTAATGAAAAACTGTTTTTT

J gene: TRBJ1-5
D gene: TRBD1
clone size: .
V gene: TRBV18
CDR3 protein: CASSPGRTGEQPQHF
CDR3 DNA: TGTGCCAGCTCACCAGGCCGCACAGGGGAACAGCCCCAGCATTTT

J gene: TRBJ1-2
D gene: TRBD1
clone size: .
V gene: TRBV28
CDR3 protein: CASSTKRQGNLGYTF
CDR3 DNA: TGTGCCAGCAGTACTAAAAGACAGGGAAATTTAGGCTACACCTTC

J gene: TRBJ1-1
D gene: TRBD1
clone size: .
V gene: TRBV27
CDR3 protein: CASSPSDRANTEAFF
CDR3 DNA: TGTGCCAGCAGTCCTTCGGACAGGGCGAACACTGAAGCTTTCTTT

J gene: TRBJ1-2
D gene: TRBD1
clone size: .
V gene: TRBV28
CDR3 protein: CASSLRDSGYGYTF
CDR3 DNA: TGTGCCAGCAGTCTTCGGGACAGCGGCTATGGCTACACCTTC

J gene: TRBJ2-3
D gene: .
clone size: .
V gene: TRBV29-1
CDR3 protein: CSVDTQGTDTQYF
CDR3 DNA: TGCAGCGTTGATACGCAGGGCACAGATACGCAGTATTTT

J gene: TRBJ1-2
D gene: TRBD1
clone size: .
V gene: TRBV14
CDR3 protein: CASSQAGQGQLGGYTF
CDR3 DNA: TGTGCCAGCAGCCAAGCCGGACAGGGCCAACTGGGGGGCTACACCTTC

J gene: TRBJ2-3
D gene: TRBD2
clone size: .
V gene: TRBV7-2
CDR3 protein: CASSLMLAGGIDTQYF
CDR3 DNA: TGTGCCAGCAGCTTAATGCTAGCGGGAGGAATAGATACGCAGTATTTT

J gene: TRBJ2-1
D gene: TRBD2
clone size: .
V gene: TRBV11-3
CDR3 protein: CASSSGTSGRNEQFF
CDR3 DNA: TGTGCCAGCAGCTCTGGGACTAGCGGGAGAAATGAGCAGTTCTTC

J gene: TRBJ1-1
D gene: .
clone size: .
V gene: TRBV29-1
CDR3 protein: CSHEGGHTEAFF
CDR3 DNA: TGCAGCCACGAGGGGGGGCACACTGAAGCTTTCTTT

J gene: TRBJ2-2
D gene: .
clone size: .
V gene: TRBV6-5
CDR3 protein: CASSPDTRGELFF
CDR3 DNA: TGTGCCAGCAGCCCCGACACCCGCGGGGAGCTGTTTTTT

J gene: TRBJ1-1
D gene: .
clone size: .
V gene: TRBV7-2
CDR3 protein: CASSPTGRSTEAFF
CDR3 DNA: TGTGCCAGCAGTCCAACCGGGAGGAGCACTGAAGCTTTCTTT

J gene: TRBJ2-2
D gene: TRBD2
clone size: .
V gene: TRBV4-3
CDR3 protein: CASSIQVAGEYTGELFF
CDR3 DNA: TGCGCCAGCAGCATTCAGGTGGCGGGAGAGTACACCGGGGAGCTGTTTTTT

J gene: TRBJ2-7
D gene: TRBD2
clone size: .
V gene: TRBV11-2
CDR3 protein: CASSSVAGGPRDEQYF
CDR3 DNA: TGTGCCAGCAGCTCCGTGGCGGGAGGGCCGAGAGACGAGCAGTACTTC

J gene: TRBJ1-5
D gene: TRBD1
clone size: .
V gene: TRBV24-1
CDR3 protein: CATSDFRTGSNQPQHF
CDR3 DNA: TGTGCCACCAGTGATTTCCGGACAGGGTCCAATCAGCCCCAGCATTTT

J gene: TRBJ2-3
D gene: .
clone size: .
V gene: TRBV20-1
CDR3 protein: CSASSRGVQRDTQYF
CDR3 DNA: TGCAGTGCTAGTAGCAGGGGCGTCCAAAGAGATACGCAGTATTTT

J gene: TRBJ2-2
D gene: .
clone size: .
V gene: TRBV30
CDR3 protein: CAWRGGNTGELFF
CDR3 DNA: TGTGCCTGGAGGGGGGGAAACACCGGGGAGCTGTTTTTT

J gene: TRBJ2-2
D gene: TRBD2
clone size: many
V gene: TRBV4-3
CDR3 protein: CASSQAGGNTGELFF
CDR3 DNA: TGCGCCAGCAGCCAAGCGGGAGGGAACACCGGGGAGCTGTTTTTT

J gene: TRBJ2-1
D gene: .
clone size: .
V gene: TRBV5-1
CDR3 protein: CASSLAGKATTMRQFF
CDR3 DNA: TGCGCCAGCAGCTTGGCGGGGAAGGCTACGACAATGAGGCAGTTCTTC

J gene: TRBJ2-1
D gene: TRBD2
clone size: .
V gene: TRBV29-1
CDR3 protein: CSVEDISGTGYNEQFF
CDR3 DNA: TGCAGCGTTGAAGATATAAGCGGGACGGGCTACAATGAGCAGTTCTTC

J gene: TRBJ2-1
D gene: TRBD2
clone size: .
V gene: TRBV2
CDR3 protein: CASRRLAGGGEQFF
CDR3 DNA: TGTGCCAGCAGAAGACTAGCGGGTGGTGGTGAGCAGTTCTTC

J gene: TRBJ2-7
D gene: TRBD1
clone size: .
V gene: TRBV6-5
CDR3 protein: CASSLGQAASYEQYF
CDR3 DNA: TGTGCCAGCAGCCTGGGACAGGCGGCCTCCTACGAGCAGTACTTC

J gene: TRBJ1-1
D gene: .
clone size: .
V gene: TRBV30
CDR3 protein: CAWTRGYLAVNTEAFF
CDR3 DNA: TGTGCCTGGACCCGGGGATATCTGGCAGTGAACACTGAAGCTTTCTTT

J gene: TRBJ2-2
D gene: TRBD2
clone size: few
V gene: TRBV7-3
CDR3 protein: CASSRPSSGSDTGELFF
CDR3 DNA: TGTGCCAGCAGCCGCCCCTCTAGCGGGAGTGACACCGGGGAGCTGTTTTTT

J gene: TRBJ1-1
D gene: .
clone size: .
V gene: TRBV3-1/TRBV3-2
CDR3 protein: CASSQGRSTEAFF
CDR3 DNA: TGTGCCAGCAGCCAGGGGCGGAGTACTGAAGCTTTCTTT